This TCR beta chain was obtained from a study of OX40 agonist ivuxolimab in advanced cancers. CDR1 and CDR2 (germline): SGHAT, FQNNGV. Trimming shortened V by 2 bases and J by 2 bases, and 4 bases separated the two germline ends. This CDR3 comprises 13 residues. Measured with immunoSEQ multiplex PCR; TCRdb has only the in-frame clones, and not every one. The data show approximately 60,000 clones, under 95% seen once. The rearrangement links TRBV11-2 to TRBJ1-3; no reliable D call. The sample was CD4+ or CD8+ T cells sorted from blood, taken in a trial of the OX40 agonist ivuxolimab. This TCR was sampled from an adult with an advanced solid tumor such as melanoma, head and neck, liver or kidney cancer. The DNA for the CDR3 is TGTGCCAGCAGCTTATTGGCTGGAAACACCATATATTTT. Its translation is CASSLLAGNTIYF.